This TCR beta chain is from a study of post-analysis software for immune sequencing data. This clonotype was detected only a few times. Its antigen is unknown. Unique-molecular-identifier-tagged TCR beta cDNA libraries were used. TCRdb ran MiXCR on the PCR reads and lists one entry per CDR3 protein. The table includes approximately 730,000 distinct CDR3 sequences, around 45% detected once. Study-level findings and limits: Higher frequency in patients than in controls was seen for five TRBV segments, with TRBV5-6, TRBV5-1 and TRBV20-1 among them.

The length of the CDR3 is 14 residues. V gave up 5 bases and J gave up 4 bases, with 13 bases separating them. Sequenced material: blood. The J gene is TRBJ2-3, the V gene TRBV12-3 or TRBV12-4; the D is unclear. This receptor was taken from a girl between 10 and 17 years old with multiple sclerosis. The DNA for the CDR3 is TGTGCCAGCAGTCCCCACTATAGTCCAGATACGCAGTATTTT. Its translation is CASSPHYSPDTQYF.